The T cell receptor beta chain described here comes from a study of shared clonotypes between healthy human individuals. Germline loops: CDR1 SNHLY, CDR2 FYNNEI. The CDR3 extends over 11 amino acids. Unmatched junction bases numbered 6, after V lost 6 bases and J lost 13 bases. Each replicate PCR on the sorted subsets used roughly 210 ng DNA (roughly 32,000 T cell genomes). The table came from immunoSEQ multiplex PCR; TCRdb's copy has only in-frame clones and leaves some out. The table has under 2,500,000 clones, approximately 95% seen once; the top ten hold approximately 0.13%. This chain links TRBV2 with TRBJ1-5; 7 bases fit TRBD1. The source of this sequence is a man between 18 and 29 years old in good health. The sequenced material came from naive CD4+ T cells sorted from blood. Indicated subset: CD45RA+ positively selected. CDR3 sequence reads: CASRTLDRQHF. DNA for the CDR3: TGTGCCAGCAGGACACTGGACAGGCAGCATTTT.